Listed below are T cell receptor beta chains from one sample, sequenced in a study of CD8 T cells in Susac syndrome. TCRdb independently ran MiXCR on the immunoSEQ multiplex PCR reads; one entry per CDR3 protein. The sample has under 550,000 distinct CDR3 sequences; more than 80% are singletons. Material for sequencing was CD8+ T cells from PBMCs. These receptors were collected from a human donor with multiple sclerosis. Each CDR3 is given with its conserved first and last residue. A D gene is named only where the DNA matches it firmly. Clone sizes are given selectively: once, few, many, or a class where the clone is expanded.

size | D | length | J | V | CDR3 | DNA
. | TRBD2 | 14 | TRBJ2-7 | TRBV7-2 | CASIPLAGVYEQYF | TGTGCCAGCATCCCACTAGCGGGAGTCTACGAGCAGTACTTC
. | . | 16 | TRBJ1-5 | TRBV5-6 | CASSLAGGVDNQPQHF | TGTGCCAGCAGCTTGGCTGGCGGGGTTGACAATCAGCCCCAGCATTTT
. | TRBD2 | 16 | TRBJ2-3 | TRBV11-2 | CASRRTSGGPWDTQYF | TGTGCCAGCAGGCGGACTAGCGGGGGGCCATGGGATACGCAGTATTTT
once | TRBD2 | 15 | TRBJ2-3 | TRBV28 | CASSAGTSVTDTQYF | TGTGCCAGCAGTGCCGGGACTAGCGTCACAGATACGCAGTATTTT
. | . | 15 | TRBJ2-5 | TRBV4-1 | CASSHGGGGQETQYF | TGCGCCAGCAGCCATGGCGGAGGGGGTCAAGAGACCCAGTACTTC
. | TRBD1 | 13 | TRBJ1-2 | TRBV28 | CASEETGKDGYTF | TGTGCCAGCGAAGAGACAGGGAAAGATGGCTACACCTTC
. | TRBD1 | 14 | TRBJ1-2 | TRBV6-5 | CASSLAGTGNGYTF | TGTGCCAGCAGTTTAGCCGGGACAGGGAATGGCTACACCTTC
. | . | 15 | TRBJ2-5 | TRBV27 | CASSSLRSLVETQYF | TGTGCCAGCAGTTCCTTACGGTCTCTGGTAGAGACCCAGTACTTC
. | TRBD1 | 15 | TRBJ2-7 | TRBV27 | CASSLRGQSPYEQYF | TGTGCCAGCAGTTTAAGGGGACAGAGTCCCTACGAGCAGTACTTC
. | . | 14 | TRBJ1-3 | TRBV12-3/TRBV12-4 | CASTTRVSGNTIYF | TGTGCCAGCACTACCAGGGTGTCTGGAAACACCATATATTTT
. | . | 17 | TRBJ2-2 | TRBV5-4 | CASSLDRTGRRTGELFF | TGTGCCAGCAGCTTGGACCGTACAGGGCGGCGGACCGGGGAGCTGTTTTTT
. | TRBD2 | 16 | TRBJ2-1 | TRBV12-3/TRBV12-4 | CASSLTLAGVHNEQFF | TGTGCCAGCAGTTTGACCCTAGCGGGAGTCCACAATGAGCAGTTCTTC
. | TRBD2 | 14 | TRBJ2-1 | TRBV30 | CAWSVGRGVNEQFF | TGTGCCTGGAGTGTAGGGAGGGGCGTTAATGAGCAGTTCTTC
. | . | 14 | TRBJ1-5 | TRBV6-2/TRBV6-3 | CASSYPAGGQPQHF | TGTGCCAGCAGTTACCCCGCCGGGGGCCAGCCCCAGCATTTT
. | . | 16 | TRBJ2-7 | TRBV27 | CASSLAGLDPSYEQYF | TGTGCCAGCAGTTTAGCGGGACTCGATCCCTCCTACGAGCAGTACTTC
. | . | 17 | TRBJ1-1 | TRBV4-1 | CASSLTGTRRAWTEAFF | TGCGCCAGCAGCCTGACAGGTACACGGAGAGCGTGGACTGAAGCTTTCTTT
. | . | 12 | TRBJ2-7 | TRBV10-3 | CAISEGSYEQYF | TGTGCCATCAGTGAAGGCTCCTACGAGCAGTACTTC
. | TRBD1 | 17 | TRBJ2-3 | TRBV12-3/TRBV12-4 | CASSPTGGLSLTDTQYF | TGTGCCAGCAGTCCGACAGGGGGCTTATCCCTCACAGATACGCAGTATTTT
. | . | 13 | TRBJ1-1 | TRBV27 | CASYLTVNTEAFF | TGTGCCAGCTACCTGACAGTGAACACTGAAGCTTTCTTT
. | . | 13 | TRBJ1-2 | TRBV19 | CASKGGSDYGYTF | TGTGCCAGTAAGGGGGGTTCGGACTATGGCTACACCTTC
. | TRBD1 | 14 | TRBJ2-3 | TRBV4-1 | CASSQLQGADTQYF | TGCGCCAGCAGCCAACTCCAGGGGGCAGATACGCAGTATTTT
. | . | 15 | TRBJ1-2 | TRBV12-3/TRBV12-4 | CASSPTATYNYGYTF | TGTGCCAGCAGTCCCACAGCTACCTATAACTATGGCTACACCTTC
. | . | 14 | TRBJ1-2 | TRBV5-1 | CASSFNGDTDGYTF | TGCGCCAGCAGCTTCAACGGGGACACCGATGGCTACACCTTC
few | . | 13 | TRBJ1-1 | TRBV11-2 | CASSSGAYSEAFF | TGTGCCAGCAGCTCGGGGGCATATAGTGAAGCTTTCTTT
. | TRBD2 | 15 | TRBJ2-1 | TRBV11-2 | CASSSYRGRRNEQFF | TGTGCCAGCAGCTCATATCGCGGGAGAAGGAATGAGCAGTTCTTC
. | . | 17 | TRBJ1-2 | TRBV4-1 | CASSPSHSGTANYGYTF | TGCGCCAGCAGCCCCTCTCATTCCGGGACGGCGAACTATGGCTACACCTTC
. | . | 17 | TRBJ2-3 | TRBV15 | CATSRDTVVTHEDTQYF | TGTGCCACCAGCAGAGATACAGTTGTTACCCACGAGGATACGCAGTATTTT
. | TRBD1 | 16 | TRBJ2-7 | TRBV12-3/TRBV12-4 | CASSFWTGDGSYEQYF | TGTGCCAGCAGTTTCTGGACAGGGGATGGGTCCTACGAGCAGTACTTC
. | . | 15 | TRBJ1-1 | TRBV19 | CASSIVGDQNTEAFF | TGTGCCAGTAGTATAGTGGGAGACCAGAACACTGAAGCTTTCTTT
. | . | 15 | TRBJ2-2 | TRBV5-4 | CASTPVPTNTGELFF | TGTGCCAGCACCCCCGTACCGACGAACACCGGGGAGCTGTTTTTT
. | . | 14 | TRBJ1-1 | TRBV6-2/TRBV6-3 | CASSRPTSNTEAFF | TGTGCCAGCAGTCGCCCGACATCTAACACTGAAGCTTTCTTT
. | . | 16 | TRBJ2-5 | TRBV11-2 | CASSLVGLVAQETQYF | TGTGCCAGCAGCTTAGTAGGGTTGGTAGCGCAGGAGACCCAGTACTTC
. | . | 14 | TRBJ2-7 | TRBV29-1 | CSVEGAGVDYEQYF | TGCAGCGTTGAAGGGGCAGGGGTAGACTACGAGCAGTACTTC
. | . | 19 | TRBJ2-2 | TRBV5-1 | CASSLVPGQGNSNTGELFF | TGCGCCAGCAGCTTGGTACCGGGCCAGGGGAATTCCAACACCGGGGAGCTGTTTTTT
. | . | 16 | TRBJ2-1 | TRBV13 | CASSSHSVDRYNEQFF | TGTGCCAGCAGCTCCCATAGCGTAGATAGGTACAATGAGCAGTTCTTC
. | . | 14 | TRBJ2-5 | TRBV25-1 | CASSDTTSAETQYF | TGTGCCAGCAGTGATACGACTAGTGCGGAGACCCAGTACTTC
. | . | 13 | TRBJ1-5 | TRBV6-6 | CASKEEGDQPQHF | TGTGCCAGCAAGGAAGAAGGTGATCAGCCCCAGCATTTT
. | . | 17 | TRBJ1-1 | TRBV3-1 | CASSLWGQGRLNTEAFF | TGTGCCAGCAGTCTTTGGGGGCAGGGAAGGTTGAACACTGAAGCTTTCTTT
. | . | 17 | TRBJ2-7 | TRBV6-1 | CASSHGTSGDSSYEQYF | TGTGCCAGCAGCCATGGTACCTCAGGGGACTCCTCCTACGAGCAGTACTTC
. | . | 15 | TRBJ2-4 | TRBV4-1 | CASSQERGGITIQYF | TGCGCCAGCAGCCAAGAGAGGGGGGGAATTACAATTCAGTACTTC
. | TRBD1 | 12 | TRBJ1-1 | TRBV29-1 | CSVDGTGTEAFF | TGCAGCGTTGATGGGACAGGGACTGAAGCTTTCTTT
. | . | 15 | TRBJ2-1 | TRBV12-3/TRBV12-4 | CASSVQGPSYNEQFF | TGTGCCAGCAGTGTACAGGGCCCCTCCTACAATGAGCAGTTCTTC
. | TRBD1 | 15 | TRBJ2-7 | TRBV5-4 | CASSFLGTGAHEQYF | TGTGCCAGCAGCTTTCTGGGGACAGGGGCCCACGAGCAGTACTTC
. | TRBD1 | 16 | TRBJ1-6 | TRBV6-5 | CASSYGTAFNNSPLHF | TGTGCCAGCAGTTACGGGACAGCTTTTAATAATTCACCCCTCCACTTT
once | TRBD1 | 15 | TRBJ2-1 | TRBV9 | CASSVETGGWDEQFF | TGTGCCAGCAGCGTAGAAACAGGGGGCTGGGATGAGCAGTTCTTC
once | . | 12 | TRBJ1-1 | TRBV6-2/TRBV6-3 | CASSYLNTEAFF | TGTGCCAGCAGTTACTTGAACACTGAAGCTTTCTTT
few | . | 14 | TRBJ1-1 | TRBV23-1 | CASSQSPGDTEAFF | TGCGCCAGCAGTCAATCGCCGGGCGACACTGAAGCTTTCTTT
. | . | 17 | TRBJ2-7 | TRBV14 | CASGRSSEGLPIREQYF | TGTGCCAGCGGTCGATCAAGTGAGGGCTTGCCCATACGGGAGCAGTACTTC